This T cell receptor (beta chain) originates from a study of blood T cell repertoires in COVID-19. Study-wide background: Both acute and convalescent COVID-19 samples were obtained from the United States, Italy and Spain.

Measured with immunoSEQ multiplex PCR; TCRdb has only the in-frame clones, and not every one. The sample records approximately 220,000 clones, roughly 80% being singletons. This CDR3 is 12 amino acids long. The germline gives CDR1 MNHEY, CDR2 SMNVEV (reference sequence). The V end lost 8 bases, the J end lost 4 bases, and 9 bases lay between the germline ends. The sequenced sample was peripheral blood. The clonotype originates from a woman older than 75 with acute or convalescent COVID-19. The genes are TRBV27 and TRBJ1-3; tentatively, D is TRBD1 (6 bases). CDR3 DNA sequence: TGTGCCAGCCAGGGGAACGGAAACACCATATATTTT. Amino acids: CASQGNGNTIYF.